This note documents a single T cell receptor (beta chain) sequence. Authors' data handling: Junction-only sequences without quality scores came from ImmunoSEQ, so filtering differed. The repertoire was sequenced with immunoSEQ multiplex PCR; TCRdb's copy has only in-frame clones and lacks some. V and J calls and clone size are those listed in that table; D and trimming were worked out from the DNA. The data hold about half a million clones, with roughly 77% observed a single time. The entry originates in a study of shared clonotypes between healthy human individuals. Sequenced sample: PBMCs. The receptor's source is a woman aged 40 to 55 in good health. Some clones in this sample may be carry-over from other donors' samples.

The CDR3 loop is CASSLKDRTNTEAFF. The CDR3, as DNA: TGTGCCAGCAGTTTAAAAGACAGGACGAACACTGAAGCTTTCTTT. The chain joins TRBV7-8 to TRBJ1-1; D is possibly TRBD1 (6 bases). The V gene lost 6 bases and the J gene lost 1 base, with 15 bases spanning the gap. The CDR3 runs 15 residues. Germline V CDR1 and CDR2: SGHVS, FQNEAQ.